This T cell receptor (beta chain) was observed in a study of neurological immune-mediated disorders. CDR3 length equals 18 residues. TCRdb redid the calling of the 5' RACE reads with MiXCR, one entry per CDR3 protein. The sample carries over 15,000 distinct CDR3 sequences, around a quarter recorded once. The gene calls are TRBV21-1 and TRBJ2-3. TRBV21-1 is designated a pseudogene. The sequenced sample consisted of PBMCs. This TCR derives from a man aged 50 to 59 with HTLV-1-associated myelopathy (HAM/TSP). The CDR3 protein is CASSKGWFGRLFTDTQYF. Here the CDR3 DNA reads TGTGCCAGCAGCAAAGGATGGTTTGGCAGGCTTTTCACAGATACGCAGTATTTT.